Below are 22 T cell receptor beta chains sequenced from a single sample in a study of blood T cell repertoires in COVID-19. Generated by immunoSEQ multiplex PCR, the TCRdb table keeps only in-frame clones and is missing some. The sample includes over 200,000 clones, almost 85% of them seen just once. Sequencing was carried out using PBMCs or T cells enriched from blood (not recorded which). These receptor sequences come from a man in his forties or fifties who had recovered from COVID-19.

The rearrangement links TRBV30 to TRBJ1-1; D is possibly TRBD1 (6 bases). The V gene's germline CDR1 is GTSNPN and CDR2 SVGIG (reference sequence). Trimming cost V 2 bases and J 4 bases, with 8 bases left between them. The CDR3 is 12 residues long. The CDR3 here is CAWSRGTTEAFF. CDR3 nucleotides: TGTGCCTGGAGTAGGGGGACCACTGAAGCTTTCTTT.

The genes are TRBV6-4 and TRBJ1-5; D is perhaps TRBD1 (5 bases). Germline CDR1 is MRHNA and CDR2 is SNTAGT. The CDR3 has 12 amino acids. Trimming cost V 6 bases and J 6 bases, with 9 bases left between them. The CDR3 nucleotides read TGTGCCAGCAGGACAGTCCTTCAGCCCCAGCATTTT. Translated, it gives CASRTVLQPQHF.

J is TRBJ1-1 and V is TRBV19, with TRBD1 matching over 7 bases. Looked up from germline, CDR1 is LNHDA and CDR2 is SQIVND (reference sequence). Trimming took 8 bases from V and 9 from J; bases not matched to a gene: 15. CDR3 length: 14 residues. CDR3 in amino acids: CASRDSQPPLQAFF. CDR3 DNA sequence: TGTGCCAGTCGGGACAGCCAACCACCCCTCCAAGCTTTCTTT.

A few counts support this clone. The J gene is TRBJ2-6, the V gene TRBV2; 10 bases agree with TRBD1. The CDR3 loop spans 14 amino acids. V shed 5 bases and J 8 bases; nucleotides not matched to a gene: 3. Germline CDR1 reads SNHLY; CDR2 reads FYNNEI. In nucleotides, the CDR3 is TGTGCCAGCAGTTCGGGACAGGGGACCAACGTCCTGACTTTC. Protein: CASSSGQGTNVLTF. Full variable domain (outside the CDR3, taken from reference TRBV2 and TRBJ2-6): EPEVTQTPSHQVTQMGQEVILRCVPISNHLYFYWYRQILGQKVEFLVSFYNNEISEKSEIFDDQFSVERPDGSNFTLKIRSTKLEDSAMYFCASSSGQGTNVLTFGAGSRLTVL.

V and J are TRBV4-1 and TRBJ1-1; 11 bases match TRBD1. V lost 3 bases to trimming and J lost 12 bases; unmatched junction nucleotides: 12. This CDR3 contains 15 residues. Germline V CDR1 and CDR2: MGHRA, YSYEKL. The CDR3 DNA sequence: TGCGCCAGCAGCCAGGGGACCCTGGGGGACAGGGGGTCTTTCTTT. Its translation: CASSQGTLGDRGSFF.

The CDR3 loop is CASSDGQARSYNEQFF. CDR3 sequence (DNA): TGCGCCAGCAGTGACGGACAGGCCCGCTCCTACAATGAGCAGTTCTTC. V usage is TRBV10-1 and J usage is TRBJ2-1; 7 bases fit TRBD1. Germline V lookup: CDR1 WNHNN, CDR2 SYGVQD (reference sequence). CDR3 size: 16 residues. V lost 3 bases and J lost 0; bases outside the gene matches: 5.

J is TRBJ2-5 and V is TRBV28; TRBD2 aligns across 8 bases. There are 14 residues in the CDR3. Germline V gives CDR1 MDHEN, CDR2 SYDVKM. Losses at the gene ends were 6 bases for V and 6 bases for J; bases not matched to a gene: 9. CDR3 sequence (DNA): TGTGCCAGCAGCCTCAGCGGGGGCGCGCAGACCCAGTACTTC. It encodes CASSLSGGAQTQYF.

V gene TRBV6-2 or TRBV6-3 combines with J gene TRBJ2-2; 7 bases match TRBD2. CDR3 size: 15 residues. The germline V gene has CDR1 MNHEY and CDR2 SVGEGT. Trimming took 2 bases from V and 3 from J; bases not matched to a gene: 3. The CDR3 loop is CASSYGEGHTGELFF. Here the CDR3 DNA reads TGTGCCAGCAGTTACGGGGAGGGACACACCGGGGAGCTGTTTTTT.

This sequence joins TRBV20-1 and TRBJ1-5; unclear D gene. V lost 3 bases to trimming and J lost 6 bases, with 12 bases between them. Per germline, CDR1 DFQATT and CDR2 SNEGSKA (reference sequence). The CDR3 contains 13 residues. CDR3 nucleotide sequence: TGCAGTGCTAGTCCCCCGGGGAGTCAGCCCCAGCATTTT. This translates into CSASPPGSQPQHF.

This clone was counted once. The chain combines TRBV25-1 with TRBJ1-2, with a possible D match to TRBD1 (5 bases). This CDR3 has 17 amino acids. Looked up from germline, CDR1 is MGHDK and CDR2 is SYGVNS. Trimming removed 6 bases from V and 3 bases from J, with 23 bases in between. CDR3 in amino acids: CASSPSPGTQTDYGYTF. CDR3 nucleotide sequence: TGTGCCAGCAGCCCCTCCCCAGGGACTCAGACTGACTATGGCTACACCTTC.

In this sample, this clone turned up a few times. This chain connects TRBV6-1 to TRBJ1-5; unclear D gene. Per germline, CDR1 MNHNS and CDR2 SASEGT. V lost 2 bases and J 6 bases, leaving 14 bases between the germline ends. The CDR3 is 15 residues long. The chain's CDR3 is CASSELLAFLQPQHF. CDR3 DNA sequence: TGTGCCAGCAGTGAATTACTTGCTTTTCTTCAGCCCCAGCATTTT.

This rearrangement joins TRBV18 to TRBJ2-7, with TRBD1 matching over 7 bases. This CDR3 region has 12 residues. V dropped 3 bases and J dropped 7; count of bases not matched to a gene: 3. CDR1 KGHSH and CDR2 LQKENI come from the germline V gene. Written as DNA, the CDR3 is TGTGCCAGCTCACCGACAGGGAAGGAGCAGTACTTC. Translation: CASSPTGKEQYF.

CDR3 sequence (DNA): TGTGCCAGCTCACCCCTTGAAGGCGGCACTGAAGCTTTCTTT. This codes for CASSPLEGGTEAFF. The V call is TRBV18, the J call TRBJ1-1; unclear D gene. Germline V gene data show CDR1 as KGHSH and CDR2 as LQKENI. The CDR3 is made up of 14 amino acids. Trimming removed 3 bases from V and 4 bases from J, with 12 bases in between.

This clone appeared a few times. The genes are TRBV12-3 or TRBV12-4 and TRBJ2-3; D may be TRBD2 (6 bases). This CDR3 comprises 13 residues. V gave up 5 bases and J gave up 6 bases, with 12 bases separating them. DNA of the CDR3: TGTGCCAGCAGTATAGTGACTAGGGATACGCAGTATTTT. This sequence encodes CASSIVTRDTQYF.

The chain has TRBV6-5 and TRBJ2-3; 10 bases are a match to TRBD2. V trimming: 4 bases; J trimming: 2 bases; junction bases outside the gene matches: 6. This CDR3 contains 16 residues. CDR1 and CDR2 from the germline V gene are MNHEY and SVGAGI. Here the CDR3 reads CASSSQRGGVTDTQYF. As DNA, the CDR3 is TGTGCCAGCAGTTCTCAGCGGGGGGGTGTCACAGATACGCAGTATTTT.

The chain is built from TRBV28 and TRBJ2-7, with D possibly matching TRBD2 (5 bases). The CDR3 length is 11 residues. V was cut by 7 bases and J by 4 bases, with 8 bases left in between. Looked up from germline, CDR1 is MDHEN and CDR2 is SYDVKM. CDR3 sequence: CASTWEYEQYF. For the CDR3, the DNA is TGTGCCAGCACCTGGGAGTACGAGCAGTACTTC.

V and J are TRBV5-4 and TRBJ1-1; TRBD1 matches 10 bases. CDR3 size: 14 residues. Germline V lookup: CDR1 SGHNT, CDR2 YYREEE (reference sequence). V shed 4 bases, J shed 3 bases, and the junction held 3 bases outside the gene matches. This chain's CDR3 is CASSGTGDDTEAFF. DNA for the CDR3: TGTGCCAGCAGCGGGACAGGGGATGACACTGAAGCTTTCTTT.

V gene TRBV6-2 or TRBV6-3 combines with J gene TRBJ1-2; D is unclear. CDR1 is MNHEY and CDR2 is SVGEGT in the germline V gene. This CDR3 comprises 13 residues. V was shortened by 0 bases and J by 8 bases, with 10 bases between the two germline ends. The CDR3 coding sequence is TGTGCCAGCAGTTACTCGAATGGCTGGGGCTACACCTTC. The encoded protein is CASSYSNGWGYTF.

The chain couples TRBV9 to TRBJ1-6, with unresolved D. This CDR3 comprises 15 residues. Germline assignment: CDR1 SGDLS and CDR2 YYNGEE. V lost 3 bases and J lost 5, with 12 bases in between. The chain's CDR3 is CASSGHGLDNSPLHF. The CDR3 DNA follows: TGTGCCAGCAGCGGACACGGATTGGATAATTCACCCCTCCACTTT.

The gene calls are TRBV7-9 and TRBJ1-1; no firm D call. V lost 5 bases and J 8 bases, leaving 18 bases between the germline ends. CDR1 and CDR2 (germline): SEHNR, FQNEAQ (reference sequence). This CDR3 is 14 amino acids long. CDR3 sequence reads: CASSARWPAGEAFF. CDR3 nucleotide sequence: TGTGCCAGCAGCGCACGATGGCCCGCGGGGGAAGCTTTCTTT.

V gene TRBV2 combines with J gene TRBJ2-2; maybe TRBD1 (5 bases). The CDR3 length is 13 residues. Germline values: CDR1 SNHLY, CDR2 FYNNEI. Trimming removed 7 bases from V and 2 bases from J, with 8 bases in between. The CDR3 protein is CASTGLNTGELFF. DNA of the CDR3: TGTGCCAGCACAGGGCTTAACACCGGGGAGCTGTTTTTT.

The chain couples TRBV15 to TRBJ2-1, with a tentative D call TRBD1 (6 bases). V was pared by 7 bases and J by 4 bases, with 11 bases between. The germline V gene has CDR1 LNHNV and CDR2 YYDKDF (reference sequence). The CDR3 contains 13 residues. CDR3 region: CATTQGGYNEQFF. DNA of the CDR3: TGTGCCACCACCCAAGGGGGTTACAATGAGCAGTTCTTC.